This is a list of T cell receptor beta chains from one sample in a study of CD8+ T cells in alopecia areata. Data came from immunoSEQ multiplex PCR; TCRdb stores just in-frame clones and leaves some out. Here the sample spans a few hundred thousand clones, 56% being singletons. Sequenced material: CD8+ T cells sorted from blood. The origin of the receptors is a human donor in good health. Both conserved end residues are part of each CDR3. Only part of the rows carry a size: once, few, many, or a class if the clone is expanded.

TRBV25-1	TRBJ1-2	few	CASSDLTVVTF
TRBV18	TRBJ1-4	few	CASSSILDGEKLFF
TRBV27	TRBJ1-1	few	CASSPGANEAFF
TRBV2	TRBJ2-3	.	CASTPQQDTQYF
TRBV7-9	TRBJ1-4	.	CASSLVTTEKLFF
TRBV27	TRBJ2-7	.	CASTRDRGPYEQYF
TRBV7-9	TRBJ1-1	.	CASSWVVGLNTEAFF
TRBV15	TRBJ2-4	once	CATAGTVKDIQYF
TRBV4-1	TRBJ1-2	.	CASSSRQGESYGYTF
TRBV4-1	TRBJ2-1	few	CASRLRGAMDEQFF
TRBV5-4	TRBJ2-5	.	CASTPHDQETQYF
TRBV19	TRBJ2-1	.	CASSTLGNEQFF
TRBV7-9	TRBJ1-2	.	CASSTTGAGYGYTF
TRBV11-2	TRBJ2-7	.	CASSLDPGSYEQYF
TRBV4-2	TRBJ1-2	.	CAIEVSASGGYTF
TRBV25-1	TRBJ2-7	.	CASSALGQQYF
TRBV7-8	TRBJ2-1	few	CASSLAGGFSSYNEQFF
TRBV25-1	TRBJ1-2	.	CASSRGRESYGYTF
TRBV29-1	TRBJ2-7	.	CSVEESGAEQYF
TRBV9	TRBJ2-3	few	CASSVEGTLSTDTQYF
TRBV6-6	TRBJ1-1	few	CASTLGGNTEAFF
TRBV13	TRBJ2-7	once	CASSLGLSPQYF
TRBV25-1	TRBJ2-3	.	CASSDPKRGTRTDTQYF
TRBV5-1	TRBJ1-1	few	CASSLRQGQEAFF
TRBV5-5	TRBJ2-5	.	CASSLSPRKETQYF
TRBV9	TRBJ1-5	.	CASSPGEAPWLHF
TRBV14	TRBJ1-2	once	CASSHRVNEGYTF
TRBV7-9	TRBJ1-5	.	CASSLGQGNQPQHF
TRBV25-1	TRBJ2-1	once	CATYSSYNEQFF
TRBV4-1	TRBJ2-1	.	CASSQGDRAYNEQFF
TRBV27	TRBJ1-5	few	CASSMDRGLQPQHF
TRBV5-1	TRBJ2-7	.	CASSTQSGGMDEQYF
TRBV4-1	TRBJ2-1	few	CASSQVMGGAKEQFF
TRBV5-1	TRBJ1-1	.	CASSEGGTGKTEAFF
TRBV6-5	TRBJ2-2	.	CASRPKVTGELFF
TRBV7-9	TRBJ2-7	.	CASSTQGESYEQYF
TRBV7-9	TRBJ1-2	.	CASSLPGRDGGYTF
TRBV27	TRBJ1-2	.	CASSPGQGFHYGYTF
TRBV7-9	TRBJ2-6	.	CASSFKGSGANVLTF
TRBV7-9	TRBJ1-1	.	CASSLSNTEAFF
TRBV6-6	TRBJ2-1	few	CASSGGSWVDEQFF